The 13 T cell receptor beta chains presented below share a single source sample, sequenced in a study of blood T cell repertoires in COVID-19. Method: immunoSEQ multiplex PCR; TCRdb's copy keeps in-frame clones and lacks some. The table shows about 280,000 clones, with around 85% occurring only once. The sequenced sample was PBMCs or T cells enriched from blood (not recorded which). These TCRs come from a woman aged 45-60 years who had recovered from COVID-19.

The gene calls are TRBV5-1 and TRBJ2-2; D is possibly TRBD1 (6 bases). CDR3 size: 15 residues. Germline lookup yields CDR1 SGHRS and CDR2 YFSETQ. With 4 bases removed from V and 1 base from J, the gap between germline ends came to 11 bases. CDR3 amino acids: CASSLGDMNTGELFF. For the CDR3, the DNA is TGCGCCAGCAGCCTGGGGGACATGAACACCGGGGAGCTGTTTTTT.

The V gene is TRBV12-5, the J gene TRBJ2-7; 12 nucleotides line up with TRBD1. This CDR3 has 15 amino acids. Germline V lookup: CDR1 LGHNT, CDR2 FRNRAP. Trimming at V came to 5 bases and at J to 6 bases, leaving 8 bases not matched to a gene. The CDR3 protein is CASGQPGQGAPEQYF. CDR3 nucleotide sequence: TGTGCTAGTGGTCAGCCGGGACAGGGGGCGCCCGAGCAGTACTTC.

The J gene is TRBJ2-3, the V gene TRBV19; D possibly corresponds to TRBD2 (6 bases). Germline V gives CDR1 LNHDA, CDR2 SQIVND (reference sequence). V lost 3 bases to trimming and J lost 4 bases, with 14 bases between them. The CDR3 covers 15 residues. The CDR3 loop reads CASSIPGWGADTQYF. For the CDR3, the DNA is TGTGCCAGTAGTATCCCAGGGTGGGGGGCAGATACGCAGTATTTT.

V and J are TRBV18 and TRBJ1-5; D ambiguous. Trimming removed 6 bases from V and 2 bases from J, with 14 bases in between. Per the germline V gene, CDR1 is KGHSH and CDR2 is LQKENI. The CDR3 length is 15 residues. CDR3 amino acids: CASSRLGQGNQPQHF. The CDR3 nucleotides read TGTGCCAGCTCCCGTTTGGGCCAAGGCAATCAGCCCCAGCATTTT.

The chain combines TRBV18 with TRBJ1-5; TRBD1 might be the D (6 bases). CDR3 length equals 14 residues. Germline loops: CDR1 KGHSH, CDR2 LQKENI. With 4 bases removed from V and 2 bases from J, the gap between germline ends came to 9 bases. The CDR3 nucleotides read TGTGCCAGCTCACAGGGGGTCGGCAATCAGCCCCAGCATTTT. As protein: CASSQGVGNQPQHF.

The chain is built from TRBV20-1 and TRBJ1-1, with D possibly matching TRBD1 (6 bases). Trimming pared 6 bases from V and 10 bases from J, leaving 15 bases between. Germline V CDR1 and CDR2: DFQATT, SNEGSKA (reference sequence). CDR3 length equals 11 residues. The CDR3 DNA sequence: TGCAGTGCCCATAGGGGGGGTGGAGCTTTCTTT. Translated: CSAHRGGGAFF.

The J gene is TRBJ1-2, the V gene TRBV4-1, with TRBD1 matching 8 bases. V was pared by 4 bases and J by 5 bases, with 9 bases of the junction left unmatched. The CDR3 runs to 15 residues. Germline V gene sequence: CDR1 MGHRA, CDR2 YSYEKL. DNA for the CDR3: TGCGCCAGCAGCCCTACTCAGGGGGCGAGGTATGGCTACACCTTC. It specifies CASSPTQGARYGYTF.

This chain uses TRBV4-3 with TRBJ1-3; 7 bases agree with TRBD1. The CDR3 is made up of 17 amino acids. Germline V gene data show CDR1 as LGHNA and CDR2 as YSLEER. The trim removed 0 bases at V and 1 base at J, leaving 6 bases unmatched. CDR3 in DNA: TGCGCCAGCAGCCAAGAGCGGACAGGTCTTTCTGGAAACACCATATATTTT. Amino acids: CASSQERTGLSGNTIYF.

This chain joins TRBV5-1 and TRBJ1-2; possibly TRBD1 for D (5 bases). CDR3 length: 13 residues. V shed 6 bases and J shed 0 bases, with 9 bases lying between them. Germline assignment: CDR1 SGHRS and CDR2 YFSETQ. The CDR3 DNA reads as TGCGCCAGCATGGGGGGAGCTAACTATGGCTACACCTTC. Amino acids: CASMGGANYGYTF. The full variable domain, rest sourced from reference TRBV5-1 and TRBJ1-2, is KAGVTQTPRYLIKTRGQQVTLSCSPISGHRSVSWYQQTPGQGLQFLFEYFSETQRNKGNFPGRFSGRQFSNSRSEMNVSTLELGDSALYLCASMGGANYGYTFGSGTRLTVV.

The chain uses TRBV12-3 or TRBV12-4 and TRBJ1-1, with D uncertain. This CDR3 has 12 amino acids. The V gene lost 2 bases and the J gene lost 7 bases, with 8 bases spanning the gap. The CDR3 DNA sequence: TGTGCCAGCAGTTTAAAAGCCCTTGAAGCTTTCTTT. Translating it yields CASSLKALEAFF.

The CDR3 sequence: CASSQDLGIRGPGANVLTF. The CDR3 region has the DNA TGTGCCAGCAGCCAAGACCTAGGAATCCGCGGTCCTGGGGCCAACGTCCTGACTTTC. This chain joins TRBV3-1 (or the pseudogene TRBV3-2) and TRBJ2-6, with D uncertain. CDR1 and CDR2 (germline): LGHDT, YNNKEL (reference sequence). The CDR3 covers 19 residues. The V gene lost 0 bases and the J gene lost 2 bases, with 17 bases spanning the gap.

The rearrangement joins TRBV29-1 to TRBJ2-7; TRBD1 might be the D (7 bases). CDR1 is SQVTM, CDR2 ANQGSEA, per germline. The germline V and J ends were trimmed by 7 bases and 3 bases, with 10 bases remaining between them. The CDR3 totals 11 residues. The DNA of the CDR3 is TGCAGCGGCGGGACAGACTACGAGCAGTACTTC. This codes for CSGGTDYEQYF.

V gene TRBV6-1 combines with J gene TRBJ1-6, with D unresolved. The germline V gene has CDR1 MNHNS and CDR2 SASEGT. Trimming took 1 base from V and 12 from J, leaving 13 bases between them. The CDR3 spans 14 residues. This CDR3 is CASSEGQVLRPLHF. For the CDR3, the DNA is TGTGCCAGCAGTGAAGGGCAGGTATTGAGACCCCTCCACTTT.